The entry that follows covers one TCR beta chain sequence. The sample originates from a study of CD8+CD57+ T cells in acquired aplastic anemia. The study profiled TCR beta VDJ and CDR3 using genomic DNA as template. TCRdb passed the reads through MiXCR, listing each CDR3 protein once. The sample carries about 170,000 distinct CDR3 sequences, around 60% recorded once. This CDR3 is 14 amino acids long. From germline, CDR1 is MDHEN and CDR2 SYDVKM. Trimming removed 3 bases at V and 0 bases at J, with 7 bases between. The sample was sorted CD4+, CD8+, or CD8+CD57+ T cells (not recorded which) from PBMCs. This receptor was taken from a human donor in good health. The chain has TRBV28 and TRBJ2-3; D gene unclear. The CDR3 reads CASSFLASTDTQYF. CDR3 in DNA: TGTGCCAGCAGTTTTCTTGCTAGCACAGATACGCAGTATTTT.